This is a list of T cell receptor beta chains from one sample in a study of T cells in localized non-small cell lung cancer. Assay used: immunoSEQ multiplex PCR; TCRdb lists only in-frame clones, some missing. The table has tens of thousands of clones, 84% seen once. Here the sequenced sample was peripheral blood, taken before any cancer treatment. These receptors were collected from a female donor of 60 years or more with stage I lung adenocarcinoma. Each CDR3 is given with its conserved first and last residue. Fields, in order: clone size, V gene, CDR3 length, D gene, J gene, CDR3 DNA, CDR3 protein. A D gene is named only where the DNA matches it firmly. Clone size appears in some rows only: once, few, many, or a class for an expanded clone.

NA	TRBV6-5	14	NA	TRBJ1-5	TGTGCCAGCAGTTACTCAGGGGGGAATCAGCCCCAGCATTTT	CASSYSGGNQPQHF
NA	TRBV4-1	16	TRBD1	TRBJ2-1	TGCGCCAGCAGCCAAGGAGGGAGACAGGGGCGCAATGAGCAGTTCTTC	CASSQGGRQGRNEQFF
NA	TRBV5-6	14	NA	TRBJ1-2	TGTGCCAGCAGCTTTGGTCGGCAGTCCTCAGTCTACACCTTC	CASSFGRQSSVYTF
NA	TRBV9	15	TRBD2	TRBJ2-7	TGTGCCAGCAGCGTAGCGGCTAGCGGGCCCTACGAGCAGTACTTC	CASSVAASGPYEQYF
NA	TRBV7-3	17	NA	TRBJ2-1	TGTGCCAGCAGCTTACCACCTCCTGGCCCTCCCTACAATGAGCAGTTCTTC	CASSLPPPGPPYNEQFF
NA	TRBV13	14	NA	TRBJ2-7	TGTGCCAGCAGCCCACGGAGGGCCTCCTACGAGCAGTACTTC	CASSPRRASYEQYF
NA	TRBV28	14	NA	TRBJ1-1	TGTGCCAGCCGTGTTTCGAGAGTGAACACTGAAGCTTTCTTT	CASRVSRVNTEAFF
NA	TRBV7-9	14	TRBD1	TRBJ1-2	TGTGCCAGCAGCTCCGGACAGGGCAACTATGGCTACACCTTC	CASSSGQGNYGYTF
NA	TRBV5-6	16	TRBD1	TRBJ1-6	TGTGCCAGCAGCTTGTTCGACAGGGTGATAAATTCACCCCTCCACTTT	CASSLFDRVINSPLHF
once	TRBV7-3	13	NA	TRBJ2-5	TGTGCCAGCAGCCCCTCTCCCGTGGGACCCCAGTACTTC	CASSPSPVGPQYF
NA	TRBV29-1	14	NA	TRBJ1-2	TGCAGCGTTGAAGACGTGGGGAGCCCCTATGGCTACACCTTC	CSVEDVGSPYGYTF
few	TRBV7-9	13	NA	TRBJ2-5	TGTGCCAGCGGCCTCAGGGGTAGAGAGACCCAGTACTTC	CASGLRGRETQYF
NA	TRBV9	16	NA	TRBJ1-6	TGTGCCAGCAGCGCGAGCTCACAGGAAACAAATTCACCCCTCCACTTT	CASSASSQETNSPLHF
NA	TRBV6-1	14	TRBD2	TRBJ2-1	TGTGCCAGCAAAGGTAGCGGGAGTTACAATGAGCAGTTCTTC	CASKGSGSYNEQFF
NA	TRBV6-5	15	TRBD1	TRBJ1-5	TGTGCCAGCAGCCGAGGCGGACAGGGAAGGCAGCCCCAGCATTTT	CASSRGGQGRQPQHF
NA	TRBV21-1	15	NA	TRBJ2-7	TGTGCCAGCAGCAGACGGACTAGCGGTCCCTACGAGCAGTACTTC	CASSRRTSGPYEQYF
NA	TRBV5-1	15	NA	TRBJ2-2	TGCGCCAGCAACCCCGGTGTCTCAGCAACCGGGGAGCTGTTTTTT	CASNPGVSATGELFF
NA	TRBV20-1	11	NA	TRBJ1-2	TGCAGTACCACCCGGGACAAGCTCTACACCTTC	CSTTRDKLYTF
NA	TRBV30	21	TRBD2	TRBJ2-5	TGTGCCTGGAGTGTACTTAATATTGGACTAGCGGGAGGCGCTCCCAAAGAGACCCAGTACTTC	CAWSVLNIGLAGGAPKETQYF
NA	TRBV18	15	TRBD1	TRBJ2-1	TGTGCCAGCTCACCATGGAAGGGGGCGAATAATGAGCAGTTCTTC	CASSPWKGANNEQFF
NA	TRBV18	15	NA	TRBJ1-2	TGTGCCAGCTCAGCTTCGTCCGGGCCTCGGGGAGGCTACACCTTC	CASSASSGPRGGYTF
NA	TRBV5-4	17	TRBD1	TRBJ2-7	TGTGCCAGCAGCCCACAGATCTCGAGGACAGGGGGCTACGAGCAGTACTTC	CASSPQISRTGGYEQYF
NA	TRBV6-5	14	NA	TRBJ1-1	TGTGCCAGCATTAGTCGGGTCGAGGACACTGAAGCTTTCTTT	CASISRVEDTEAFF
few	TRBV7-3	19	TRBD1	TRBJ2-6	TGTGCCAGCAGCTTAAGGCCAGGGGGCGAAGGCTCTGGGGCCAACGTCCTGACTTTC	CASSLRPGGEGSGANVLTF
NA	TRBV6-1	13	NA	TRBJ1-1	TGTGCCAGCAGGGGCAACGTGAACACTGAAGCTTTCTTT	CASRGNVNTEAFF
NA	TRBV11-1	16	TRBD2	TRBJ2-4	TGTGCCAGCAGCCCCGAGGGCGGGGGGGCCAAAAACATTCAGTACTTC	CASSPEGGGAKNIQYF
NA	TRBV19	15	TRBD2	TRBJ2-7	TGTGCCAGTAGTATTTCTCCGGGAGGGAGGGAAGAGCAGTACTTC	CASSISPGGREEQYF
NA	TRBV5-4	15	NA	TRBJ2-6	TGTGCCAGCAGCTTGGCAGGGGTCGGGGCCAACGTCCTGACTTTC	CASSLAGVGANVLTF
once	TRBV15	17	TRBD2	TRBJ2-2	TGTGCCACCAGCAGAGATTGGGTAGCGGGAGCGGGCGGGGAGCTGTTTTTT	CATSRDWVAGAGGELFF
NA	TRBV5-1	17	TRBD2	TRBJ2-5	TGCGCCAGCAGCTTGCCCTTAGGACTAGCGGGTCAAGAGACCCAGTACTTC	CASSLPLGLAGQETQYF
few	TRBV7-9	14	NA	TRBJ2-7	TGTGCCAGCAGCCTCGCCGGCGACAGCTACGAGCAGTACTTC	CASSLAGDSYEQYF
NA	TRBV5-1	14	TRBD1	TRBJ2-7	TGCGCCAGCAGCAGGGACAGGGGGGACTACGAGCAGTACTTC	CASSRDRGDYEQYF
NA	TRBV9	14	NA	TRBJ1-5	TGTGCCAGCAGCGTCAGAGAAAGCAATCAGCCCCAGCATTTT	CASSVRESNQPQHF
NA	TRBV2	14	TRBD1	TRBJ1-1	TGTGCCAGCAGGGGACAGGGGGCGCGTAGTGAAGCTTTCTTT	CASRGQGARSEAFF
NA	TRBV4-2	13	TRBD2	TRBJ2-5	TGTGCCAGCAGCCGGAGCGGGGAAGAGACCCAGTACTTC	CASSRSGEETQYF
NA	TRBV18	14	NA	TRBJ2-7	TGTGCCAGCTCCCCCTTTGACGGGACCTACGAGCAGTACTTC	CASSPFDGTYEQYF
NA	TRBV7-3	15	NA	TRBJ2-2	TGTGCCAGCAGCAATAGCGCCACGAACACCGGGGAGCTGTTTTTT	CASSNSATNTGELFF
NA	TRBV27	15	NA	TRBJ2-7	TGTGCCAGCAGAATGTGGGTCGACAGCTCCTACGAGCAGTACTTC	CASRMWVDSSYEQYF
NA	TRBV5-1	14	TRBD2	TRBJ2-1	TGCGCCAGCAGCTATCTAGCGGGAGTCGTTGAGCAGTTCTTC	CASSYLAGVVEQFF
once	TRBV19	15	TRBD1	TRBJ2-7	TGTGCCAGTAGTAGGCGACAGGGACAAACCTACGAGCAGTACTTC	CASSRRQGQTYEQYF
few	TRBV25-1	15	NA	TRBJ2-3	TGTGCCAGCAGTGAATGGGGGACCTTCACAGATACGCAGTATTTT	CASSEWGTFTDTQYF
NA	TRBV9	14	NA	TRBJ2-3	TGTGCCAGCAGCGTACTGTCTCTGGCAGATACGCAGTATTTT	CASSVLSLADTQYF
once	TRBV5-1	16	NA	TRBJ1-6	TGCGCCAGCAGCTTGGGACCAAGAGGAGAGGATTCACCCCTCCACTTT	CASSLGPRGEDSPLHF
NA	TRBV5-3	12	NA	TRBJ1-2	TGTGCCAGCAGCCCCCTCGAATATGGCTACACCTTC	CASSPLEYGYTF
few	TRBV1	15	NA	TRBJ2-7	TGCACCAGCAGCCAAGGAAGGACAGGAGCCTACGAGCAGTACTTC	CTSSQGRTGAYEQYF
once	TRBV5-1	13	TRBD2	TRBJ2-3	TGCGCCAGCACAGAGGGAGGGACAGATACGCAGTATTTT	CASTEGGTDTQYF